The clone carrying this TCR beta chain was seen at least ten times. Its antigen remains unidentified. Its ends do not fully match the called genes, so a read error is possible. The data belong to a study of tumor and adjacent non-tumor tissue in lung cancer. About the study: Patients were aged about 30 to 76, 9 to 10 men and roughly five women, stage I to III. Points from the study as a whole: Tumor repertoires had a smaller top 100 clone share than normal lung.

Germline V gene sequence: CDR1 SQVTM, CDR2 ANQGSEA. The CDR3 runs to 15 residues. A modified ARM-PCR protocol with three rounds of nested PCR amplified TCRbeta. From the multiplex PCR reads, TCRdb called clonotypes with MiXCR, one entry per CDR3 protein. The repertoire holds approximately 65,000 distinct CDR3 sequences, with 60% as singletons. RNA was extracted from bulk tissue without any cell sorting. This TCR was sampled from a man aged 50-60 years with non-small cell lung cancer. The specimen sequenced was lung tumor tissue. The chain is built from TRBV29-1 and TRBJ2-4, with D perhaps being TRBD1 or TRBD2 (6 bases each). The CDR3 DNA reads as TGCAGCGTGGAAGGGGGGAACCTAGCCAAAAACATTCAGTACTTC. This encodes CSVEGGNLAKNIQYF.